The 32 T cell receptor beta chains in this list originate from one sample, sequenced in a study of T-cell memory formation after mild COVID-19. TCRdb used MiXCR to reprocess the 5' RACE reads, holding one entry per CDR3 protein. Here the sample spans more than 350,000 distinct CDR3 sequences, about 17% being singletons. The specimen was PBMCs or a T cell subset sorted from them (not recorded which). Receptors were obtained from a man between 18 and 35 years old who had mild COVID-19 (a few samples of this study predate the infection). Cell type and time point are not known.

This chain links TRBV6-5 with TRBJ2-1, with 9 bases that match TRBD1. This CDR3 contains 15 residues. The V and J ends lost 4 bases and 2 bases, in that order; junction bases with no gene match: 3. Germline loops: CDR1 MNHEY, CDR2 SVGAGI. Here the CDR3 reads CASSSGTGTYNEQFF. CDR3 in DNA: TGTGCCAGCAGTTCCGGGACAGGGACCTACAATGAGCAGTTCTTC.

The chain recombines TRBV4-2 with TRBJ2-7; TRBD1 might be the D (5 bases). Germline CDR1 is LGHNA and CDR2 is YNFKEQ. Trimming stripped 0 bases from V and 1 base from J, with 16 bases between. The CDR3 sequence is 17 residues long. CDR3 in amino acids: CASSQEARTPVSYEQYF. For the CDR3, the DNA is TGTGCCAGCAGCCAAGAGGCCCGGACACCGGTATCCTACGAGCAGTACTTC.

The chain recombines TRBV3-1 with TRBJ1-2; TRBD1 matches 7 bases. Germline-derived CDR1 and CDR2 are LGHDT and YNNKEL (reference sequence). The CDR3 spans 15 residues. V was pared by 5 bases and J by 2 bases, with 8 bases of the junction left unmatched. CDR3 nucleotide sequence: TGTGCCAGCAGCAACAGACAGGGACTAAACTATGGCTACACCTTC. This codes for CASSNRQGLNYGYTF.

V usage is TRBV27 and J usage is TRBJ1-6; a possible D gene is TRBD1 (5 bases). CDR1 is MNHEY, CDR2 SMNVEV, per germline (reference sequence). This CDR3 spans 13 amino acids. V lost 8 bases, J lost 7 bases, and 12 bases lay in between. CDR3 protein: CASAPGGNSPLHF. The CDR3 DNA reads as TGTGCCAGCGCGCCGGGGGGGAATTCACCCCTCCACTTT.

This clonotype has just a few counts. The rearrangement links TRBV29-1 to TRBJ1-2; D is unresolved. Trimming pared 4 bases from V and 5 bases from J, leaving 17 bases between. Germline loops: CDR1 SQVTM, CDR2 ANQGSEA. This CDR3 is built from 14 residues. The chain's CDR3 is CSVVGDTAPYGYTF. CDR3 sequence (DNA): TGCAGCGTTGTTGGGGATACCGCGCCATATGGCTACACCTTC.

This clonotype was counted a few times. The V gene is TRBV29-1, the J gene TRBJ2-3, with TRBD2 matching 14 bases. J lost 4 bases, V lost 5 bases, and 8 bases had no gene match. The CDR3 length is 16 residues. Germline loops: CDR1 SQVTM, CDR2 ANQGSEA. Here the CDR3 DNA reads TGCAGCGTTCCGACTAGCGGGGGGGTTCGGGCAGATACGCAGTATTTT. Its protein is CSVPTSGGVRADTQYF.

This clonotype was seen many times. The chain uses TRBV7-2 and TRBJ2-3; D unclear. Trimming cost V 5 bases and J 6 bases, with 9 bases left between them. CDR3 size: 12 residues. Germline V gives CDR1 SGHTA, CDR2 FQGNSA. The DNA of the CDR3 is TGTGCCAGCAGCCTCTGGGCGGATACGCAGTATTTT. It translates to CASSLWADTQYF.

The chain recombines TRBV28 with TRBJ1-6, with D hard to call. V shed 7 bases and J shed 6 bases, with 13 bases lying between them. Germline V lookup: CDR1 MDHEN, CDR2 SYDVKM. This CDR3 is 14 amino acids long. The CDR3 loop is CASNRGSGNSPLHF. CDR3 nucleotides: TGTGCCAGCAATCGGGGTTCGGGTAATTCACCCCTCCACTTT.

The CDR3 DNA sequence: TGTGCCAGCTCACCTTGGACAGGGGTCAACGAAAAACTGTTTTTT. Protein sequence: CASSPWTGVNEKLFF. This chain joins TRBV18 and TRBJ1-4, with 9 bases matching TRBD1. The V gene's germline CDR1 is KGHSH and CDR2 LQKENI. The CDR3 is 15 amino acids. Trimming took 3 bases from V and 8 from J; bases not matched to a gene: 7.

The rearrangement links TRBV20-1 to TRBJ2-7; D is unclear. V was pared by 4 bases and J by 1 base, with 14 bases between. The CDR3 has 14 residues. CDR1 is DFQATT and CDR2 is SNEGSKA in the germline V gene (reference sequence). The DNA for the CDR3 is TGCAGTGCTACCTCTTCCGGGTTATCCTACGAGCAGTACTTC. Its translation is CSATSSGLSYEQYF.

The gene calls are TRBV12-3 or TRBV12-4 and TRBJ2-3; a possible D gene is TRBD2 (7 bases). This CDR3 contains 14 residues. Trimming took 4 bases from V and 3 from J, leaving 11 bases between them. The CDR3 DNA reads TGTGCCAGCAGTTACGCGGGGGCAACAGATACGCAGTATTTT. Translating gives CASSYAGATDTQYF.

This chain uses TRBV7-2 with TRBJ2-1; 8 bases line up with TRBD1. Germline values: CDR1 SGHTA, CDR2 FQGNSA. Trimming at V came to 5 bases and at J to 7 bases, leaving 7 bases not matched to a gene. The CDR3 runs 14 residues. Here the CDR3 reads CASSPRTGLNEQFF. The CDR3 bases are TGTGCCAGCAGCCCGCGGACAGGGCTGAATGAGCAGTTCTTC.

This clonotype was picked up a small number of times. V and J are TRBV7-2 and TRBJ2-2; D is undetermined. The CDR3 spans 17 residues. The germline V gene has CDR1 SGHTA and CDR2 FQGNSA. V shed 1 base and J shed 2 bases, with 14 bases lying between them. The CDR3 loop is CASSLDSTVGNTGELFF. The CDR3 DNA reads TGTGCCAGCAGCTTAGATAGCACAGTCGGAAACACCGGGGAGCTGTTTTTT. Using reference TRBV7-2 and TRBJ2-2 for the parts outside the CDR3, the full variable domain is GAGVSQSPSNKVTEKGKDVELRCDPISGHTALYWYRQSLGQGLEFLIYFQGNSAPDKSGLPSDRFSAERTGGSVSTLTIQRTQQEDSAVYLCASSLDSTVGNTGELFFGEGSRLTVL.

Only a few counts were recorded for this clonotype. CDR3 DNA: TGTGCCAGCAGCCCCCGGCTTCCCATCACCATATATTTT. Translating it yields CASSPRLPITIYF. V usage is TRBV7-9 and J usage is TRBJ1-3, with D unclear. V dropped 5 bases and J dropped 9 bases, with 14 bases sitting between them. This CDR3 is 13 amino acids long. Per the germline V gene, CDR1 is SEHNR and CDR2 is FQNEAQ (reference sequence). Variable domain in full (rest from reference TRBV7-9 and TRBJ1-3): DTGVSQNPRHKITKRGQNVTFRCDPISEHNRLYWYRQTLGQGPEFLTYFQNEAQLEKSRLLSDRFSAERPKGSFSTLEIQRTEQGDSAMYLCASSPRLPITIYFGEGSWLTVV.

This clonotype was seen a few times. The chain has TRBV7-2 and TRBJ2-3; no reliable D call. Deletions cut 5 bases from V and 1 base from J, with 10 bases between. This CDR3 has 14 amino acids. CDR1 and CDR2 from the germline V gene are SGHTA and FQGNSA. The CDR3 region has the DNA TGTGCCAGCAGCAACGCCCAGGGCACAGATACGCAGTATTTT. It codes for CASSNAQGTDTQYF.

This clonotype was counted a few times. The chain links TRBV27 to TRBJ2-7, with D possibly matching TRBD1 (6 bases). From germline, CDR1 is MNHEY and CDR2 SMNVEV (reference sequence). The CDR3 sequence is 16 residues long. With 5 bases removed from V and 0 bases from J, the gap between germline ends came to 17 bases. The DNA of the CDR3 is TGTGCCAGCAGTGGCCGAACAGGGTCTGGCTCCTACGAGCAGTACTTC. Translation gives CASSGRTGSGSYEQYF.

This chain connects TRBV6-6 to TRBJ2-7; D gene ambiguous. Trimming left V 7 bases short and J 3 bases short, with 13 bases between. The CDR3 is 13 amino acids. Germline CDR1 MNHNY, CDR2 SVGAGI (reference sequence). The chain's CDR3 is CASTYAHGYEQYF. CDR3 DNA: TGTGCCAGCACCTACGCGCACGGCTACGAGCAGTACTTC.

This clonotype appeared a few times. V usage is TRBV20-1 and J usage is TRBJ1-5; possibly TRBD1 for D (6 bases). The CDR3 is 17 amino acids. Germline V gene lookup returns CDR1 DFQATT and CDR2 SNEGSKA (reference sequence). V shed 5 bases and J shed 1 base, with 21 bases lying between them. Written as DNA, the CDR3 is TGCAGTGCTGGAGCCCAGGGGAATATCGGAAGCAATCAGCCCCAGCATTTT. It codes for CSAGAQGNIGSNQPQHF.

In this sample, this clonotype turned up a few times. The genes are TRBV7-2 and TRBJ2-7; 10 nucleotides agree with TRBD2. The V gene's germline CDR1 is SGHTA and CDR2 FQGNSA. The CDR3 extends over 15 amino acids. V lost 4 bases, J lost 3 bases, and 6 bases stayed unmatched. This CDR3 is CASSSQAGGNYEQYV. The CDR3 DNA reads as TGTGCCAGCAGCTCCCAAGCGGGGGGGAACTACGAGCAGTACGTC.

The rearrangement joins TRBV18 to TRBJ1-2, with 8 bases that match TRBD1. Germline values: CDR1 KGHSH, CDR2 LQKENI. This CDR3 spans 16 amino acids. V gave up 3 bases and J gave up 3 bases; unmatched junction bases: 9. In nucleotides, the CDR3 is TGTGCCAGCTCACCCCGATTGACAGGGGAGGACTATGGCTACACCTTC. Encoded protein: CASSPRLTGEDYGYTF.

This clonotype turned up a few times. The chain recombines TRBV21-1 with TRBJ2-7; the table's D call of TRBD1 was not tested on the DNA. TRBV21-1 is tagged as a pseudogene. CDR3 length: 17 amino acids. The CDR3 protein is CASSSRDVSTSSYEQYV. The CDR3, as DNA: TGTGCCAGCAGCTCCCGGGACGTCTCGACGAGCTCCTACGAGCAGTACGTC.

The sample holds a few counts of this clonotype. This chain's CDR3 is CATSDLRDRAGETQYF. The CDR3 nucleotides are TGTGCCACCAGTGACCTCCGGGACAGGGCCGGCGAGACCCAGTACTTC. The rearrangement joins TRBV24-1 to TRBJ2-5; 9 positions agree with TRBD1. Germline V CDR1 and CDR2: KGHDR, SFDVKD. CDR3 length: 16 amino acids. V lost 4 bases, J lost 5 bases, and 10 bases stayed unmatched.

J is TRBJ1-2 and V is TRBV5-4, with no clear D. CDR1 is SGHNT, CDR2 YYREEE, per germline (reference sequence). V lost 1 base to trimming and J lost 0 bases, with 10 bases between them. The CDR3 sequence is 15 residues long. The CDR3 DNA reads TGTGCCAGCAGCTTGAACAGTAGAGCTAACTATGGCTACACCTTC. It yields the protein CASSLNSRANYGYTF.

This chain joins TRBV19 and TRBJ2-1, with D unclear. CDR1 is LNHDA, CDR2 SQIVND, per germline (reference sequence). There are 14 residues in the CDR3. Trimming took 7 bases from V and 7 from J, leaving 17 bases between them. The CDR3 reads CASISLGARNEQFF. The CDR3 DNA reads TGTGCCAGTATTTCCCTCGGAGCACGGAATGAGCAGTTCTTC.

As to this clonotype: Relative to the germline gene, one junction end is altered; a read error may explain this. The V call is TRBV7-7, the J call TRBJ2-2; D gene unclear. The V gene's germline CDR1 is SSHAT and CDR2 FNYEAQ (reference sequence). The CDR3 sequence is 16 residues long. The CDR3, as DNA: TGTGCTAGCAGACGCACCCCCAGCCCGAACACCGGGGAGCTGTTTTTT. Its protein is CASRRTPSPNTGELFF. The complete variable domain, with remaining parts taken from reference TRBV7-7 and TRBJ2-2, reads GAGVSQSPRYKVTKRGQDVTLRCDPISSHATLYWYQQALGQGPEFLTYFNYEAQPDKSGLPSDRFSAERPEGSISTLTIQRTEQRDSAMYRCASRRTPSPNTGELFFGEGSRLTVL.

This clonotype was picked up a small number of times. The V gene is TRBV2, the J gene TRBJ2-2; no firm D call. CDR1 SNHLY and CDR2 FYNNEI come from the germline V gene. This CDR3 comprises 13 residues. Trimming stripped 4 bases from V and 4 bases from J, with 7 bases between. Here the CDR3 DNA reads TGTGCCAGCAGTGTTCAGAGCACCGGGGAGCTGTTTTTT. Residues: CASSVQSTGELFF.

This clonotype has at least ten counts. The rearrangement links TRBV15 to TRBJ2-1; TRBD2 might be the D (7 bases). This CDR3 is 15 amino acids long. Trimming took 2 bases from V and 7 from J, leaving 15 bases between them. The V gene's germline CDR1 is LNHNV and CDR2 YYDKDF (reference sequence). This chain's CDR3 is CATSRSNRGGNEQFF. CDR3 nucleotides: TGTGCCACCAGCAGATCCAATAGGGGGGGGAATGAGCAGTTCTTC.

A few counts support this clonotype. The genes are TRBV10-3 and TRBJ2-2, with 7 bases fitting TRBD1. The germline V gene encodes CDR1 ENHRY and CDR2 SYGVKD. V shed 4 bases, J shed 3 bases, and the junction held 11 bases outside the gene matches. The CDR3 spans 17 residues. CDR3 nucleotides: TGTGCCATCAGTGGGGCAGGGGGAACATCGGACACCGGGGAGCTGTTTTTT. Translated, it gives CAISGAGGTSDTGELFF.

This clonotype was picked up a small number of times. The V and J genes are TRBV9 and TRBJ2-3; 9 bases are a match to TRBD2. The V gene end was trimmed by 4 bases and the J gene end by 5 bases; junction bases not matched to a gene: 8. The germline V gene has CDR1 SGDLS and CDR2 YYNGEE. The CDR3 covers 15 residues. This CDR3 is CASSPSGEVRDTQYF. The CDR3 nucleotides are TGTGCCAGCAGCCCTAGCGGGGAGGTCAGAGATACGCAGTATTTT.

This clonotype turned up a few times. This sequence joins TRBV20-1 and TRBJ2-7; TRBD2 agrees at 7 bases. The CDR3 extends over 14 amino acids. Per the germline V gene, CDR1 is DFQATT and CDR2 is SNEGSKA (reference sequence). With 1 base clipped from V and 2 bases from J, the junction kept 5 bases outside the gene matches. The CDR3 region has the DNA TGCAGTGCTAGAGGTTGGGGGGGGGCCTACGAGCAGTACTTC. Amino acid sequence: CSARGWGGAYEQYF.

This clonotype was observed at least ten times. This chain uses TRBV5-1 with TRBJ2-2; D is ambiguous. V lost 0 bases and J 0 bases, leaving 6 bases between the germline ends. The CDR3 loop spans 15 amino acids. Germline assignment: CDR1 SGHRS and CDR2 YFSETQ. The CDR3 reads CASSLVGSNTGELFF. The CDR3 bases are TGCGCCAGCAGCTTGGTTGGGTCGAACACCGGGGAGCTGTTTTTT. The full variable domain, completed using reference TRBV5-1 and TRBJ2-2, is KAGVTQTPRYLIKTRGQQVTLSCSPISGHRSVSWYQQTPGQGLQFLFEYFSETQRNKGNFPGRFSGRQFSNSRSEMNVSTLELGDSALYLCASSLVGSNTGELFFGEGSRLTVL.

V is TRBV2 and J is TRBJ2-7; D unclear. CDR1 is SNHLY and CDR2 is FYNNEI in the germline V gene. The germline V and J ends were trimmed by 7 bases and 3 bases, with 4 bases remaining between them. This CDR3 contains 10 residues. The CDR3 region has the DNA TGTGCCAGCATGTACTACGAGCAGTACTTC. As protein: CASMYYEQYF.